This T cell receptor (beta chain) was sequenced for a study of T cell responses to AZD1222 COVID-19 vaccine. Sequenced by immunoSEQ multiplex PCR; TCRdb stores in-frame clones only, minus some. Here the sample spans approximately 90,000 clones, approximately 90% being singletons. Germline assignment: CDR1 SGHRS and CDR2 YFSETQ. This CDR3 comprises 15 residues. Trimming removed 7 bases from V and 7 bases from J; junction bases left unmatched: 9. The chain employs TRBV5-1 and TRBJ2-2; TRBD2 aligns across 11 bases. The TCR was taken from an adult in good health. The material was peripheral blood, obtained on day 0 of AZD1222 vaccination. The CDR3 DNA follows: TGCGCCAGCCTGGAGACTAGCGGGGTCAACGGGGAGCTGTTTTTT. It encodes CASLETSGVNGELFF.